These 20 T cell receptor beta chains originate from one sample sequenced in a study of CD8 T cells in Susac syndrome. An input of about 0.45 to 1 ug of RNA was subjected to reverse transcription using random hexamers. TCRdb independently ran MiXCR on the immunoSEQ multiplex PCR reads; one entry per CDR3 protein. The sample includes roughly 190,000 distinct CDR3 sequences, around 95% of them seen just once. The source material was CD8+ T cells from PBMCs. Receptor source: a human donor with Susac syndrome.

As DNA, the CDR3 is TGTGCCAGCTCACCGCCCCACCTTAACTATGGCTACACCTTC. Protein: CASSPPHLNYGYTF. The gene calls are TRBV18 and TRBJ1-2, with D uncertain. Germline CDR1 KGHSH, CDR2 LQKENI. Trimming took 3 bases from V and 1 from J, leaving 9 bases between them. The CDR3 extends over 14 amino acids. Drawing the rest from reference TRBV18 and TRBJ1-2, the complete variable domain is NAGVMQNPRHLVRRRGQEARLRCSPMKGHSHVYWYRQLPEEGLKFMVYLQKENIIDESGMPKERFSAEFPKEGPSILRIQQVVRGDSAAYFCASSPPHLNYGYTFGSGTRLTVV.

The V and J genes are TRBV6-5 and TRBJ2-5, with 10 bases fitting TRBD2. After removal of 5 bases from V and 5 bases from J, the junction contained 8 bases not matched to a gene. Germline assignment: CDR1 MNHEY and CDR2 SVGAGI. The CDR3 is made up of 15 amino acids. The CDR3 DNA reads TGTGCCAGCAGTCCCACAGGGGGACTAGCGGAGACCCAGTACTTC. This codes for CASSPTGGLAETQYF.

The chain recombines TRBV12-3 or TRBV12-4 with TRBJ1-5; possible D gene TRBD1, 5 bases. This CDR3 is 13 amino acids long. Trimming stripped 10 bases from V and 4 bases from J, with 14 bases between. CDR3 sequence: CATSGGGNQPQHF. In DNA form, the CDR3 reads TGTGCCACCTCTGGGGGGGGGAATCAGCCCCAGCATTTT.

The chain has TRBV20-1 and TRBJ1-2; 9 bases line up with TRBD1. Losses at the gene ends were 7 bases for V and 10 bases for J; bases not matched to a gene: 13. Germline CDR1 DFQATT, CDR2 SNEGSKA (reference sequence). This CDR3 has 13 residues. CDR3 region: CSVKPGTGISYTF. The CDR3 nucleotides read TGCAGTGTAAAACCCGGGACAGGGATCTCCTACACCTTC.

This chain uses TRBV5-6 with TRBJ2-3; D might be TRBD1 or TRBD2, each matching 5 bases. Trimming took off 0 bases at V and 2 bases at J, with 7 bases between the two ends. This CDR3 is built from 14 residues. CDR1 SGHDT and CDR2 YYEEEE come from the germline V gene. CDR3 loop: CASSLGGYTDTQYF. CDR3 sequence (DNA): TGTGCCAGCAGCTTGGGGGGGTACACAGATACGCAGTATTTT.

The J gene is TRBJ2-1, the V gene TRBV20-1; 10 bases match TRBD2. The germline V gene encodes CDR1 DFQATT and CDR2 SNEGSKA (reference sequence). V gave up 5 bases and J gave up 9 bases; unmatched junction bases: 16. The CDR3 covers 16 residues. In nucleotides, the CDR3 is TGCAGTGCTGCGATGCCTCTAGCGGGAGTGGGAGGTGAGCAGTTCTTC. Translation: CSAAMPLAGVGGEQFF.

Remarks on this clonotype: Compared with germline, one end of the junction differs, possibly owing to a read error. The rearrangement uses TRBV13 and TRBJ2-5; D is unclear. This CDR3 spans 14 amino acids. The germline V gene has CDR1 PRHDT and CDR2 FYEKMQ (reference sequence). CDR3 in amino acids: CASSPGPRQQTQYF. As DNA, the CDR3 is TGTGCCAGCAGCCCCGGGCCCCGCCAACAGACCCAGTACTTC. Using reference TRBV13 and TRBJ2-5 for the parts outside the CDR3, the full variable domain is AAGVIQSPRHLIKEKRETATLKCYPIPRHDTVYWYQQGPGQDPQFLISFYEKMQSDKGSIPDRFSAQQFSDYHSELNMSSLELGDSALYFCASSPGPRQQTQYFGPGTRLLVL.

The J gene is TRBJ2-5, the V gene TRBV4-1, with a weak D call TRBD2 (7 bases). The V gene lost 1 base and the J gene lost 0 bases, with 9 bases spanning the gap. The CDR3 is 15 amino acids. The germline CDR1 and CDR2 sequences are MGHRA and YSYEKL. In nucleotides, the CDR3 is TGCGCCAGCAGCCAAGCGGGGGGCAACCAAGAGACCCAGTACTTC. Protein product: CASSQAGGNQETQYF.

The chain employs TRBV7-3 and TRBJ2-1; D ambiguous. The CDR3 has 13 amino acids. V dropped 4 bases and J dropped 8 bases, with 12 bases sitting between them. CDR1 is SGHTA and CDR2 is FQGTGA in the germline V gene. This CDR3 reads CASSSIGPDEQFF. CDR3 DNA: TGTGCCAGCAGCTCAATAGGGCCCGATGAGCAGTTCTTC.

This chain uses TRBV6-2 or TRBV6-3 with TRBJ2-3; D unresolved. V was pared by 7 bases and J by 1 base, with 9 bases between. CDR1 is MNHEY, CDR2 SVGEGT, per germline. The CDR3 runs 13 residues. The CDR3 region is CASTNPGTDTQYF. The CDR3 DNA follows: TGTGCCAGCACCAATCCCGGCACAGATACGCAGTATTTT.

V is TRBV4-1 and J is TRBJ1-1, with 7 bases lining up with TRBD1. This CDR3 has 18 amino acids. Germline V lookup: CDR1 MGHRA, CDR2 YSYEKL. V lost 0 bases, J lost 0 bases, and 10 bases stayed unmatched. CDR3 nucleotide sequence: TGCGCCAGCAGCCAAGAATCGGGCAGGGGGTCCATGAACACTGAAGCTTTCTTT. Its protein is CASSQESGRGSMNTEAFF.

This chain links TRBV4-1 with TRBJ2-2; the match to TRBD2 covers 8 bases. The CDR3 has 16 amino acids. V was pared by 6 bases and J by 7 bases, with 13 bases of the junction left unmatched. Germline V gives CDR1 MGHRA, CDR2 YSYEKL. The CDR3 here is CASRYTGTRAGGELFF. The CDR3 region has the DNA TGCGCCAGCAGGTATACCGGGACTAGAGCTGGCGGGGAGCTGTTTTTT.

V is TRBV6-5 and J is TRBJ2-5; no reliable D call. V was cut by 0 bases and J by 2 bases, with 4 bases left in between. This CDR3 is built from 13 residues. CDR1 and CDR2 from the germline V gene are MNHEY and SVGAGI. The CDR3 loop reads CASSYSWQETQYF. In DNA form, the CDR3 reads TGTGCCAGCAGTTACTCCTGGCAAGAGACCCAGTACTTC.

The gene calls are TRBV19 and TRBJ2-7, with a possible D match to TRBD1 (7 bases). The CDR3 runs to 14 residues. The germline V and J ends were trimmed by 7 bases and 1 base, with 14 bases remaining between them. Germline V gene lookup returns CDR1 LNHDA and CDR2 SQIVND (reference sequence). CDR3 sequence reads: CASTRGAGSYEQYF. The DNA for the CDR3 is TGTGCCAGTACCAGGGGGGCAGGTTCCTACGAGCAGTACTTC.

V is TRBV20-1 and J is TRBJ2-5; D ambiguous. V was shortened by 3 bases and J by 2 bases, with 10 bases between the two germline ends. The CDR3 totals 13 residues. CDR1 DFQATT and CDR2 SNEGSKA come from the germline V gene (reference sequence). The CDR3 DNA follows: TGCAGTGCTAGTAAGGCAGGACAAGAGACCCAGTACTTC. It is translated as CSASKAGQETQYF.

The chain combines TRBV15 with TRBJ2-6, with D unresolved. This CDR3 spans 20 amino acids. Trimming pared 3 bases from V and 0 bases from J, leaving 21 bases between. Looked up from germline, CDR1 is LNHNV and CDR2 is YYDKDF (reference sequence). The CDR3 DNA reads as TGTGCCACCAGCAGCCCTGGAATGGACGTACGTAGCTCTGGGGCCAACGTCCTGACTTTC. Its protein product is CATSSPGMDVRSSGANVLTF.

The chain has TRBV19 and TRBJ1-1; D is perhaps TRBD1 (6 bases). V was clipped by 5 bases and J by 7 bases, with 8 bases between them. From germline, CDR1 is LNHDA and CDR2 SQIVND (reference sequence). This CDR3 is 11 amino acids long. CDR3 in amino acids: CASSQGNEAFF. The CDR3 DNA sequence: TGTGCCAGTAGTCAGGGGAATGAAGCTTTCTTT.

J is TRBJ1-1 and V is TRBV9; D unclear. Germline CDR1 reads SGDLS; CDR2 reads YYNGEE. Trimming removed 0 bases at V and 0 bases at J, with 9 bases between. CDR3 size: 15 residues. The CDR3 nucleotides read TGTGCCAGCAGCGTAGTGTCAGCGATGAACACTGAAGCTTTCTTT. This gives the protein CASSVVSAMNTEAFF.

The rearrangement links TRBV7-9 to TRBJ2-1; D not certain. CDR1 and CDR2 (germline): SEHNR, FQNEAQ (reference sequence). Between the trimmed V and J ends, which lost 1 base and 9 bases, there was a span of 7 bases. The CDR3 consists of 12 residues. The CDR3 is CASSLGMSEQFF. For the CDR3, the DNA is TGTGCCAGCAGCTTAGGTATGAGTGAGCAGTTCTTC.

V gene TRBV4-2 combines with J gene TRBJ2-1; TRBD2 agrees at 16 bases. Germline lookup yields CDR1 LGHNA and CDR2 YNFKEQ. The CDR3 contains 19 residues. The ends lost 2 bases at V and 3 bases at J; junction bases unmatched: 7. In DNA form, the CDR3 reads TGTGCCAGCAGCCAACCCGGGACTAGCGGGGGGGCAGGCTACAATGAGCAGTTCTTC. Translation gives CASSQPGTSGGAGYNEQFF.